These T cell receptor beta chains were read from a single sample in a study of STAT5B mutations in CD4+ large granular lymphocyte leukemia. Only in-frame clones appear in the TCRdb table, and some are missing; sequencing was by immunoSEQ multiplex PCR. This table holds about 40,000 clones, roughly 84% found once. Input material: CD4+ T cells from blood buffy coats. The receptors stem from a human donor in good health. Both conserved end residues are part of each CDR3. A D gene is named only where the DNA matches it firmly. Clone sizes are given selectively: once, few, many, or a class where the clone is expanded.

TRBV4-3,.,.,TRBJ1-1,CASSQDPHGSTHTEAFF,TGCGCCAGCAGCCAAGACCCCCATGGGAGTACGCACACTGAAGCTTTCTTT
TRBV25-1,once,.,TRBJ1-1,CASSASQWDTEAFF,TGTGCCAGCAGCGCTAGTCAGTGGGATACTGAAGCTTTCTTT
TRBV7-2,.,TRBD2,TRBJ2-7,CASSRLAGGLYEQYF,TGTGCCAGCAGCCGACTAGCGGGGGGGCTGTACGAGCAGTACTTC
TRBV18,.,TRBD1,TRBJ1-1,CASSHRGQANTEAFF,TGTGCCAGTTCACACCGGGGACAGGCGAACACTGAAGCTTTCTTT
TRBV18,.,TRBD1,TRBJ2-7,CASSSERDRQGSEQYF,TGTGCCAGCTCGTCCGAACGGGACAGGCAGGGGTCCGAGCAGTACTTC
TRBV11-2,.,.,TRBJ1-2,CASSLGTNYGYTF,TGTGCCAGCAGCTTAGGGACAAACTATGGCTACACCTTC
TRBV28,.,.,TRBJ1-1,CASSPDISVGAFF,TGTGCCAGCAGTCCAGACATCTCGGTTGGAGCTTTCTTT
TRBV4-1,.,.,TRBJ1-4,CASSRAGTNEKLFF,TGCGCCAGCAGCCGGGCCGGGACCAATGAAAAACTGTTTTTT
TRBV30,.,.,TRBJ2-3,CAWGTSSDTQYF,TGTGCCTGGGGGACATCCTCAGATACGCAGTATTTT
TRBV7-2,.,TRBD1,TRBJ1-6,CASSFTGDSPLHF,TGTGCCAGCAGCTTCACAGGGGACTCACCCCTCCACTTT
TRBV27,.,.,TRBJ1-6,CASSYRVDSPLHF,TGTGCCAGCAGTTACAGGGTTGATTCACCCCTCCACTTT
TRBV30,.,TRBD1,TRBJ1-3,CAWSPADRGSGNTIYF,TGTGCCTGGAGTCCTGCCGACAGGGGATCTGGAAACACCATATATTTT
TRBV18,.,.,TRBJ1-1,CASSPKAGLNTEAFF,TGTGCCAGCTCACCTAAAGCAGGTTTGAACACTGAAGCTTTCTTT
TRBV27,.,.,TRBJ1-2,CASSFGGARGYTF,TGTGCCAGCAGTTTCGGGGGGGCGCGTGGCTACACCTTC
TRBV27,.,TRBD1,TRBJ1-2,CASRPGTAYNYGYTF,TGTGCCAGCAGGCCCGGGACAGCTTATAACTATGGCTACACCTTC
TRBV10-3,.,TRBD1,TRBJ1-2,CAITDTGESAYGYTF,TGTGCCATCACCGATACAGGGGAGTCCGCCTATGGCTACACCTTC
TRBV7-2,.,TRBD2,TRBJ2-5,CASRGGLSGGSQETQYF,TGTGCCAGCAGGGGGGGGCTTAGCGGGGGGTCGCAAGAGACCCAGTACTTC
TRBV10-3,.,.,TRBJ2-1,CAISANGDNEQFF,TGTGCCATCAGTGCGAACGGAGACAATGAGCAGTTCTTC
TRBV5-3,.,.,TRBJ2-1,CARSRLGSVNEQFF,TGTGCCAGAAGCCGGTTGGGTAGCGTCAATGAGCAGTTCTTC
TRBV18,.,.,TRBJ2-1,CASSPRTTGDEQFF,TGTGCCAGCTCACCCCGGACGACAGGCGATGAGCAGTTCTTC
TRBV19,.,TRBD1,TRBJ2-7,CASRDRGHNEQYF,TGTGCCAGCCGGGACAGGGGCCATAACGAGCAGTACTTC
TRBV18,few,TRBD1,TRBJ1-5,CASSPTGDQPQHF,TGTGCCAGCTCCCCGACAGGGGATCAGCCCCAGCATTTT
TRBV2,.,TRBD2,TRBJ2-2,CASSEMRLAGTGELFF,TGTGCCAGCAGTGAAATGAGACTAGCGGGGACCGGGGAGCTGTTTTTT
TRBV30,.,.,TRBJ2-5,CAWSTIETQYF,TGTGCCTGGAGTACGATTGAGACCCAGTACTTC